Listed here are 28 T cell receptor beta chains from one sample, sequenced in a study of tissue T cells after allogeneic stem cell transplantation. Libraries were prepared by immunoSEQ multiplex PCR; TCRdb keeps only in-frame clonotypes and omits some of them. The profile shows about 9,300 clones, around half of them singletons. The time point here: mouse harvest day 7 after allogeneic transplant. Mouse grafts combined 10^7 T-cell-depleted bone marrow cells with 10^6 splenic CD5+ T cells. The sample was gut tissue. Receptors were obtained from a female BALB/c mouse given C57BL/6 T cells with graft-versus-host disease after an allogeneic hematopoietic cell transplant.

By share, this clone ranks as medium-sized. Germline and genes: mouse. The DNA read from the CDR3 is TGTGCCAGCAGCACAGGGAATTCTGGAAATACGCTCTAT. Amino acids: CASSTGNSGNTLY. The CDR3 as a whole reads CASSTGNSGNTLYF. The chain has TRBV26 and TRBJ1-3; perhaps TRBD1 as D (6 bases). From the germline J gene comes the end of the CDR3, since the read stops 1 residue before it. This CDR3 has 14 amino acids. V was pared by 6 bases and J by 0 bases, with 9 bases between. The germline gives CDR1 KGHPV, CDR2 FQNQEV (reference sequence). Complete variable domain (other parts from reference TRBV26 and TRBJ1-3): NSKVIQTPRYLVKGQGQKAKMRCIPEKGHPVVFWYQQNKNNEFKFLINFQNQEVLQQIDMTEKRFSAECPSNSPCSLEIQSSEAGDSALYLCASSTGNSGNTLYFGEGSRLIVV.

On this clone itself: Gene names are mouse gene names. The read terminates 1 residue ahead of where the CDR3 ends, so the germline J gene completes it. The rearrangement joins TRBV3 to TRBJ2-4; a possible D gene is TRBD1 (6 bases). Per the germline V gene, CDR1 is SNHLY and CDR2 is FYNGKV (reference sequence). The CDR3 covers 14 residues. The germline V and J ends were trimmed by 5 bases and 2 bases, with 11 bases remaining between them. CDR3 loop: CASSQGTYQNTLYF. CDR3 bases read: TGTGCCAGCAGCCAGGGGACATATCAAAACACCTTGTAC. Combining the CDR3 with reference TRBV3 and TRBJ2-4 gives the whole variable domain GPKVLQIPSHQIIDMGQMVTLNCDPVSNHLYFYWYKQILGQQMEFLVNFYNGKVMEKSKLFKDQFSVERPDGSYFTLKIQPTALEDSAVYFCASSQGTYQNTLYFGAGTRLSVL.

In its sample, this clone ranks as medium-sized (0.01 to 0.1%). The gene symbols are mouse symbols. The sequenced fragment ends 1 residue before the CDR3 boundary, so the rest is inferred from the germline J gene. The chain uses TRBV29 and TRBJ1-1; D might be TRBD1 (5 bases). The CDR3 extends over 12 amino acids. V was clipped by 3 bases and J by 5 bases, with 7 bases between them. Germline values: CDR1 MSHET, CDR2 SYDVDS. The DNA read from the CDR3 is TGTGCTAGCAGTTTTAGACAGACAGAAGTCTTC. Translation: CASSFRQTEVF. The CDR3 in full is CASSFRQTEVFF.

Comment on this clone: The genes are named according to mouse. The read terminates 1 residue ahead of where the CDR3 ends, so the germline J gene completes it. The chain combines TRBV3 with TRBJ2-1, with a tentative D call TRBD2 (5 bases). The CDR3 is made up of 13 amino acids. Germline V gives CDR1 SNHLY, CDR2 FYNGKV (reference sequence). Trimming took off 5 bases at V and 3 bases at J, with 8 bases between the two ends. The part of the CDR3 DNA that was read is TGTGCCAGCAGCGAGTGGGGCTATGCTGAGCAGTTC. The encoded protein is CASSEWGYAEQF. The complete CDR3 protein is CASSEWGYAEQFF.

To note about this clone: The gene names here belong to mouse. The read halts 1 residue ahead of the CDR3 end, with the missing end drawn from the germline J gene. This chain uses TRBV26 with TRBJ2-4; D call uncertain. In germline, CDR1 is KGHPV, CDR2 FQNQEV (reference sequence). The CDR3 sequence is 13 residues long. Trimming stripped 2 bases from V and 4 bases from J, with 7 bases between. The part of the CDR3 DNA that was read is TGTGCCAGCAGTCTGAGGCAGAAAAACACCTTGTAC. Residues: CASSLRQKNTLY. The CDR3 in its entirety is CASSLRQKNTLYF. The full variable domain, with the rest looked up from reference TRBV26 and TRBJ2-4, is NSKVIQTPRYLVKGQGQKAKMRCIPEKGHPVVFWYQQNKNNEFKFLINFQNQEVLQQIDMTEKRFSAECPSNSPCSLEIQSSEAGDSALYLCASSLRQKNTLYFGAGTRLSVL.

As to this clone: The genes are named according to mouse. The sequenced fragment ends 1 residue before the CDR3 boundary, so the rest is inferred from the germline J gene. This chain uses TRBV12-2 with TRBJ1-4, with D perhaps TRBD1 (6 bases). CDR1 is SGHLS, CDR2 HYDKME, per germline. Deletions cut 1 base from V and 5 bases from J, with 10 bases between. The CDR3 loop spans 14 amino acids. CDR3 residues: CASSLGGPNERLFF. The sequenced part of the CDR3 DNA is TGTGCCAGCTCTCTTGGGGGGCCGAACGAAAGATTATTT.

A remark on this clone: Mouse gene names apply. The CDR3 end lies 1 residue beyond the end of the read and is filled in from the germline J gene. The chain is built from TRBV3 and TRBJ2-4, with D possibly TRBD1 on 6 matching bases. This CDR3 is built from 13 residues. The V and J ends lost 1 base and 5 bases respectively, with 7 bases between them. The germline CDR1 and CDR2 sequences are SNHLY and FYNGKV (reference sequence). CDR3 DNA (partial): TGTGCCAGCAGCTTAGGCAGGGGAAACACCTTGTAC. Amino acids: CASSLGRGNTLY. In full, the CDR3 reads CASSLGRGNTLYF.

Worth noting for this clone: Mouse gene names and germline throughout. The DNA ends 1 residue before the CDR3 does, and the rest of the CDR3 is filled in from the germline J gene. The chain links TRBV4 to TRBJ2-2, with D perhaps matching TRBD1 (5 bases). In germline, CDR1 is LGHDT, CDR2 YNNKQL (reference sequence). Deletions cut 5 bases from V and 0 bases from J, with 7 bases between. This CDR3 has 14 amino acids. CDR3 region: CASSVQANTGQLYF. Incomplete CDR3 DNA: TGTGCCAGCAGCGTACAGGCAAACACCGGGCAGCTCTAC.

This clone was observed a few times. The listed genes are named as in mouse. The CDR3 sequence is CASSADWREQYF. CDR3 DNA, as far as it was read: TGTGCCAGCAGCGCTGACTGGCGGGAACAGTAC. The chain links TRBV13-1 to TRBJ2-7, with D perhaps matching TRBD2 (6 bases). The CDR3 end is not reached by the read, which stops 1 residue before it; the germline J gene fills it in. V lost 5 bases and J 7 bases, leaving 13 bases between the germline ends. From germline, CDR1 is NSHNY and CDR2 SYGAGN. The CDR3 is made up of 12 amino acids.

This clone appeared a few times. The listed genes are named as in mouse. Read sequence stops 1 residue before the CDR3 end, and the germline J gene provides the missing end. The chain has TRBV12-2 and TRBJ2-5; D not resolved. In germline, CDR1 is SGHLS, CDR2 HYDKME. V gave up 4 bases and J gave up 4 bases, with 2 bases separating them. The CDR3 consists of 10 residues. The DNA read from the CDR3 is TGTGCCAGCTCGGAAGACACCCAGTAC. Protein: CASSEDTQY. The full CDR3 is CASSEDTQYF.

Comment on this clone: Mouse gene names and germline throughout. The DNA read from the CDR3 is TGTGCCAGCAGTGAACAGACCGGGCAGCTCTAC. Residues: CASSEQTGQLY. The CDR3 as a whole reads CASSEQTGQLYF. The chain combines TRBV26 with TRBJ2-2; D gene unclear. Read sequence stops 1 residue before the CDR3 end, and the germline J gene provides the missing end. The CDR3 length is 12 residues. CDR1 KGHPV and CDR2 FQNQEV come from the germline V gene (reference sequence). V was trimmed by 5 bases and J by 5 bases, leaving 6 bases between them.

Note on this clone: The gene names given are mouse names. The read falls 1 residue short of the CDR3 end, and the missing part is taken from the germline J gene. The V and J genes are TRBV26 and TRBJ1-4; TRBD1 matches at 7 bases. The CDR3 consists of 15 residues. Germline-derived CDR1 and CDR2 are KGHPV and FQNQEV (reference sequence). The J segment lost 3 bases and the V segment lost 4 bases, leaving 5 bases of the junction unmatched. The part of the CDR3 DNA that was read is TGTGCCAGCAGTCCGACAGGGAGGGCCAACGAAAGATTATTT. Translated, it gives CASSPTGRANERLF. The full CDR3 reads CASSPTGRANERLFF.

The sample holds a few counts of this clone. The genes are named according to mouse. The missing CDR3 end, 1 residue past where the read stops, is filled in from the germline J gene. The rearrangement links TRBV13-3 to TRBJ2-1; 13 bases are a match to TRBD2. V lost 3 bases, J lost 3 bases, and 3 bases stayed unmatched. The germline V gene encodes CDR1 NNHDY and CDR2 SYVADS. This CDR3 contains 16 residues. The CDR3 sequence: CASSGTGGALYAEQFF. The CDR3 DNA, read in part, is TGTGCCAGCAGTGGGACTGGGGGGGCGCTCTATGCTGAGCAGTTC.

Points on this clone: The genes are named according to mouse. The read finishes 1 residue shy of the CDR3 end, and the germline J gene is used to complete it. The chain uses TRBV15 and TRBJ1-5; D remains ambiguous. V shed 6 bases and J shed 1 base, with 4 bases lying between them. Germline loops: CDR1 SGHND, CDR2 FRSKSL. CDR3 length: 12 residues. The DNA read from the CDR3 is TGTGCCAGCAGGACGAACAACCAGGCTCCGCTT. Protein product: CASRTNNQAPL. The full CDR3 reads CASRTNNQAPLF.

This clone was detected a few times. Mouse gene names apply. The missing CDR3 end, 1 residue past where the read stops, is filled in from the germline J gene. The chain joins TRBV26 to TRBJ2-7; D uncertain. The V and J ends lost 0 bases and 4 bases respectively, with 4 bases between them. CDR1 is KGHPV, CDR2 FQNQEV, per germline (reference sequence). The CDR3 runs to 12 residues. CDR3 sequence reads: CASSLSIYEQYF. Partial CDR3 DNA: TGTGCCAGCAGTCTGTCCATTTATGAACAGTAC.

A remark on this clone: Mouse gene names and germline throughout. CDR3 sequence: CASGDRDRGGEDTQYF. CDR3 bases read: TGTGCCAGCGGTGACCGGGACAGGGGGGGAGAAGACACCCAGTAC. This chain joins TRBV13-2 and TRBJ2-5, with TRBD1 matching 11 bases. The read falls 1 residue short of the CDR3 end, and the missing part is taken from the germline J gene. The V and J ends lost 2 bases and 4 bases, in that order; junction bases with no gene match: 6. Germline CDR1 and CDR2: NNHNN and SYGAGS (reference sequence). The CDR3 loop spans 16 amino acids.

With regard to this clone: Germline and genes: mouse. Read data end 1 residue before the CDR3 end; the end is taken from the germline J gene. This chain links TRBV26 with TRBJ2-5; D is unresolved. Germline CDR1 is KGHPV and CDR2 is FQNQEV (reference sequence). The CDR3 totals 14 residues. The V end was cut by 4 bases, the J end by 0 bases, with 8 bases between. The CDR3 loop reads CASSPRSNQDTQYF. The CDR3 bases that were read are TGTGCCAGCAGTCCCCGCAGTAACCAAGACACCCAGTAC.

Worth noting for this clone: Germline and genes: mouse. With the read ending 1 residue before the CDR3 end, the germline J gene is used to fill in that end. The gene calls are TRBV1 and TRBJ2-2, with 7 bases that match TRBD1. CDR3 length: 15 residues. Germline V gives CDR1 NSQYPW, CDR2 LRSPGD (reference sequence). J lost 0 bases, V lost 4 bases, and 2 bases had no gene match. The CDR3 bases that were read are TGCACCTGCAGTGTAGGACAGGCAAACACCGGGCAGCTCTAC. As protein: CTCSVGQANTGQLY. The entire CDR3 sequence reads CTCSVGQANTGQLYF.

A word on this clone: Gene names refer to mouse genes. The CDR3 end falls 1 residue outside the read, so it is completed with the germline J gene. The chain combines TRBV1 with TRBJ1-6; D call uncertain. TRBJ1-6 is an ORF for which the function is uncertain. With 0 bases removed from V and 8 bases from J, the gap between germline ends came to 8 bases. The CDR3 is made up of 14 amino acids. Germline V CDR1 and CDR2: NSQYPW, LRSPGD (reference sequence). The CDR3 is CTCSADGRDSPLYF. CDR3 DNA, as far as it was read: TGCACCTGCAGTGCAGATGGGAGGGATTCGCCCCTCTAC.

This clone was seen more than once but under ten times. Germline and genes: mouse. The read gets to within 1 residue of the CDR3 end, and the germline J gene fills in the rest. The chain links TRBV26 to TRBJ2-2; 7 bases are a match to TRBD1. The germline V gene encodes CDR1 KGHPV and CDR2 FQNQEV (reference sequence). This CDR3 contains 14 residues. Trimming removed 4 bases from V and 4 bases from J; junction bases left unmatched: 3. This CDR3 is CASSQTGPTGQLYF. Incomplete CDR3 DNA: TGTGCCAGCAGTCAGACAGGGCCCACCGGGCAGCTCTAC.

Details on this clone: Gene names and germline refer to mouse. The CDR3 bases that were read are TGTGCCAGCAGTCGGACAGGGAACACCGGGCAGCTCTAC. Translating it yields CASSRTGNTGQLY. From start to end, the CDR3 is CASSRTGNTGQLYF. V and J are TRBV26 and TRBJ2-2, with 8 bases identical to TRBD1. Coverage ceases 1 residue before the CDR3 finishes, and the germline J gene fills in the end. Trimming took 4 bases from V and 2 from J; bases not matched to a gene: 0. This CDR3 contains 14 residues. The V gene's germline CDR1 is KGHPV and CDR2 FQNQEV (reference sequence).

As to this clone: Gene names are the mouse ones. The missing CDR3 end, 1 residue past where the read stops, is filled in from the germline J gene. This chain connects TRBV12-1 to TRBJ1-2; 8 positions match TRBD1. The V and J ends lost 0 bases and 2 bases, in that order; junction bases with no gene match: 4. This CDR3 is built from 15 residues. The V gene's germline CDR1 is SGHSN and CDR2 HYEKVE. CDR3 residues: CASSLGTGTNSDYTF. The DNA read from the CDR3 is TGTGCCAGCTCTCTCGGGACAGGAACGAACTCCGACTACACC.

This clone rates as medium-sized. Gene and germline names: mouse. The DNA ends 1 residue before the CDR3 does, and the rest of the CDR3 is filled in from the germline J gene. The chain combines TRBV3 with TRBJ2-7, with 10 positions matching TRBD1. This CDR3 region has 13 residues. Germline CDR1 is SNHLY and CDR2 is FYNGKV (reference sequence). V was pared by 4 bases and J by 4 bases, with 1 base of the junction left unmatched. CDR3 loop: CASSSGQGYEQYF. The DNA read from the CDR3 is TGTGCCAGCAGCTCGGGACAGGGGTATGAACAGTAC.

In the case of this clone: Gene names are mouse gene names. The read halts 1 residue ahead of the CDR3 end, with the missing end drawn from the germline J gene. The chain links TRBV15 to TRBJ2-4; D is unclear. Germline V gene data show CDR1 as SGHND and CDR2 as FRSKSL. V shed 0 bases and J shed 0 bases, with 4 bases lying between them. This CDR3 is built from 14 residues. CDR3 bases read: TGTGCCAGCAGTTTAGCTGGGAGTCAAAACACCTTGTAC. Its translation: CASSLAGSQNTLY. The CDR3 in full is CASSLAGSQNTLYF.

With regard to this clone: The gene names here belong to mouse. Read data end 1 residue before the CDR3 end; the end is taken from the germline J gene. The V gene is TRBV26, the J gene TRBJ1-2; 11 positions match TRBD1. This CDR3 region has 14 residues. With V trimmed by 4 bases and J by 4 bases, 2 bases remained unmatched. Germline V lookup: CDR1 KGHPV, CDR2 FQNQEV (reference sequence). The CDR3 sequence: CASSPGTGGSDYTF. The part of the CDR3 DNA that was read is TGTGCCAGCAGTCCGGGGACAGGGGGCTCCGACTACACC.

This clone was recorded a few times. Germline and genes: mouse. The read finishes 1 residue shy of the CDR3 end, and the germline J gene is used to complete it. This sequence joins TRBV5 and TRBJ2-7; TRBD2 matches 9 bases. From germline, CDR1 is LGHNA and CDR2 YNLKQL (reference sequence). Losses at the gene ends were 0 bases for V and 3 bases for J; bases not matched to a gene: 3. The CDR3 runs 15 residues. CDR3 residues: CASSQDLWGGYEQYF. The CDR3 DNA, read in part, is TGTGCCAGCAGCCAAGATCTCTGGGGGGGCTATGAACAGTAC.

Comments on this clone: All gene names here are mouse names. The missing CDR3 end, 1 residue past where the read stops, is filled in from the germline J gene. The chain combines TRBV26 with TRBJ1-6; a weak D match, TRBD1 (6 bases). TRBJ1-6 is annotated as an ORF whose role is uncertain. This CDR3 is 14 amino acids long. CDR1 is KGHPV and CDR2 is FQNQEV in the germline V gene (reference sequence). V was cut by 7 bases and J by 3 bases, with 10 bases left in between. The CDR3: CASTRDNYNSPLYF. The sequenced part of the CDR3 DNA is TGTGCCAGCACCCGGGACAACTATAATTCGCCCCTCTAC.

Concerning this clone: Mouse germline and gene names are used. The read is 1 residue too short to cover the CDR3 end, so that end is filled in from the germline J gene. The chain combines TRBV26 with TRBJ2-1; the match to TRBD1 covers 8 bases. The CDR3 has 14 amino acids. After removal of 8 bases from V and 3 bases from J, the junction contained 6 bases not matched to a gene. The germline V gene has CDR1 KGHPV and CDR2 FQNQEV (reference sequence). CDR3 region: CASGRQGSYAEQFF. The part of the CDR3 DNA that was read is TGTGCCAGCGGCCGACAGGGGAGCTATGCTGAGCAGTTC.